These T cell receptor beta chains were read from a single sample in a study of T cells in Graves' hyperthyroidism and ophthalmopathy. TCRdb re-derived calls from the multiplex PCR reads in MiXCR, one entry per CDR3 protein. The sample consists of under 450,000 distinct CDR3 sequences, approximately 14% of them appearing once. Sequencing input: blood. These receptors were obtained from a woman aged 18 to 35 with Graves' hyperthyroidism. CDR3s include the opening cysteine and the closing phenylalanine or tryptophan. The D gene is left open where the match is weak. Some rows have no size entry. The others give once, few or many, or a class for an expanded clone.

TRBV7-9	many	TRBJ2-2	-	CASYGRTNTGELFF	TGTGCCAGCTACGGACGGACGAACACCGGGGAGCTGTTTTTT
TRBV12-3/TRBV12-4	many	TRBJ1-1	TRBD1	CASSLAGGTEAFF	TGTGCCAGCAGTCTCGCAGGGGGCACTGAAGCTTTCTTT
TRBV13	-	TRBJ2-7	TRBD1	CASSLYTLGDSQSYEQYF	TGTGCCAGCAGCTTATACACCTTGGGGGACAGCCAGTCCTACGAGCAGTACTTC
TRBV20-1	few	TRBJ2-3	-	CSVPDLTTSTQDTQYF	TGCAGTGTGCCCGACCTAACGACAAGTACACAGGATACGCAGTATTTT
TRBV3-1	many	TRBJ1-4	TRBD1	CASSPSGGAINEKLFF	TGTGCCAGCAGCCCTTCAGGGGGCGCGATTAATGAAAAACTGTTTTTT
TRBV5-1	many	TRBJ2-2	-	CASSLMPGDISNTGELFF	TGCGCCAGCAGCTTGATGCCCGGGGACATCTCGAACACCGGGGAGCTGTTTTTT
TRBV3-1	many	TRBJ1-2	-	CASSQYRNYGYTF	TGTGCCAGCAGCCAATACAGGAACTATGGCTACACCTTC
TRBV20-1	many	TRBJ1-5	-	CSARQGAVDQPQHF	TGCAGTGCCAGGCAGGGAGCGGTGGATCAGCCCCAGCATTTT
TRBV3-1	many	TRBJ2-2	-	CASSQGEVANTGELFF	TGTGCCAGCAGCCAAGGGGAGGTCGCGAACACCGGGGAGCTGTTTTTT
TRBV11-3	many	TRBJ2-1	-	CASSPGRGSLNEQFF	TGTGCCAGCAGCCCAGGTCGAGGGAGCCTGAATGAGCAGTTCTTC
TRBV20-1	-	TRBJ1-1	-	CSASRRLNTEAFF	TGCAGTGCTAGCCGACGGTTGAACACTGAAGCTTTCTTT
TRBV19	many	TRBJ1-5	-	CASSIDRTRAQNQPQHF	TGTGCCAGTAGTATAGACAGGACAAGGGCGCAAAATCAGCCCCAGCATTTT
TRBV9	many	TRBJ2-3	TRBD1	CASSSDRGPTDTQYF	TGTGCCAGCAGCAGTGACAGGGGGCCCACAGATACGCAGTATTTT
TRBV7-9	-	TRBJ2-7	TRBD2	CASSSSTSGVADGAYEQYF	TGTGCCAGCAGCTCGTCGACTAGCGGAGTGGCAGACGGGGCTTACGAGCAGTACTTC
TRBV29-1	many	TRBJ1-1	-	CSAVDGNTEAFF	TGCAGCGCCGTAGACGGTAACACTGAAGCTTTCTTT
TRBV3-1	many	TRBJ2-3	-	CASSQGRLGRSTDTQYF	TGTGCCAGCAGCCAAGGTCGGCTTGGGCGCAGCACAGATACGCAGTATTTT
TRBV7-8	-	TRBJ1-3	-	CASSFGVSDGNTIYF	TGTGCCAGCAGCTTCGGGGTCTCGGATGGAAACACCATATATTTT
TRBV4-2	many	TRBJ1-4	TRBD1	CASSRTGSGEKLFF	TGTGCCAGCAGCCGGACAGGGTCGGGTGAAAAACTGTTTTTT
TRBV2	-	TRBJ1-2	-	CASRQRGYTF	TGTGCCAGCAGGCAGCGGGGCTACACCTTC
TRBV20-1	many	TRBJ1-6	-	CSATGGAEDSPLHF	TGCAGTGCTACTGGAGGGGCCGAGGATTCACCCCTCCACTTT